The 30 T cell receptor beta chains below all came from one sample that was sequenced in a study of cytomegalovirus exposure and HLA in healthy donors. The PCR used 60 Vbeta and 13 Jbeta primers. This table comes from immunoSEQ multiplex PCR, and its TCRdb copy is limited to in-frame clones, with some not included. The data show some 150,000 clones, under 90% seen once. The sample comprised PBMCs. Source of these receptors: a male donor in good health and CMV-seronegative.

This clone came up once. V gene TRBV29-1 combines with J gene TRBJ2-3; 9 nucleotides align to TRBD1. With 7 bases clipped from V and 1 base from J, the junction kept 9 bases outside the gene matches. The CDR3 contains 15 residues. The germline V gene encodes CDR1 SQVTM and CDR2 ANQGSEA. CDR3 loop: CSANPGDRGTDTQYF. CDR3 in DNA: TGCAGCGCGAACCCCGGGGACAGGGGCACAGATACGCAGTATTTT.

The chain joins TRBV11-2 to TRBJ1-2; D remains unclear. Trimming took 1 base from V and 6 from J, leaving 21 bases between them. Germline CDR1 SGHAT, CDR2 FQNNGV. This CDR3 is 17 amino acids long. The CDR3 region is CASSLGRSAPYGDGYTF. CDR3 coding DNA: TGTGCCAGCAGCTTAGGGAGGAGTGCTCCTTACGGAGATGGCTACACCTTC.

The rearrangement links TRBV19 to TRBJ1-2; D is unclear. V lost 4 bases and J lost 6, with 18 bases in between. The CDR3 covers 15 residues. CDR1 and CDR2 (germline): LNHDA, SQIVND (reference sequence). The CDR3 sequence: CASSKWSTEANGYTF. CDR3 in DNA: TGTGCCAGTAGTAAATGGTCAACCGAGGCTAATGGCTACACCTTC.

This clone occurred a few times. The chain uses TRBV5-6 and TRBJ1-2; D perhaps matches TRBD1 (6 bases). The germline CDR1 and CDR2 sequences are SGHDT and YYEEEE. CDR3 size: 15 residues. Trimming left V 0 bases short and J 4 bases short, with 13 bases between. CDR3 residues: CASSLDLGGLYGYTF. The CDR3, as DNA: TGTGCCAGCAGCTTGGACCTAGGGGGTCTCTATGGCTACACCTTC.

The chain is built from TRBV4-3 and TRBJ2-1; tentatively, D is TRBD2 (5 bases). Trimming removed 5 bases from V and 4 bases from J, with 15 bases in between. Germline CDR1 LGHNA, CDR2 YSLEER. The CDR3 loop spans 15 amino acids. The CDR3 spells CASSSLRESYNEQFF. Here the CDR3 DNA reads TGCGCCAGCAGCTCGCTGAGGGAGTCTTACAATGAGCAGTTCTTC.

This clone was seen once. Other DNA sequences in this specimen translate into the identical CDR3. The rearrangement links TRBV6-1 to TRBJ1-5; no clear D gene. V dropped 4 bases and J dropped 0 bases, with 7 bases sitting between them. This CDR3 is built from 14 residues. Germline assignment: CDR1 MNHNS and CDR2 SASEGT. The chain's CDR3 is CASSGEYSNQPQHF. The CDR3 region has the DNA TGTGCCAGCAGTGGGGAGTATAGCAATCAGCCCCAGCATTTT.

In this sample, this clone turned up a few times. The J gene is TRBJ1-2, the V gene TRBV2, with 8 bases fitting TRBD1. There are 13 residues in the CDR3. In germline, CDR1 is SNHLY, CDR2 FYNNEI. The V gene end was trimmed by 1 base and the J gene end by 9 bases; junction bases not matched to a gene: 4. CDR3 amino acids: CASSEGQGMSYTF. Here the CDR3 DNA reads TGTGCCAGCAGTGAAGGACAGGGGATGAGCTACACCTTC. The variable domain in full, completed from reference TRBV2 and TRBJ1-2, reads EPEVTQTPSHQVTQMGQEVILRCVPISNHLYFYWYRQILGQKVEFLVSFYNNEISEKSEIFDDQFSVERPDGSNFTLKIRSTKLEDSAMYFCASSEGQGMSYTFGSGTRLTVV.

The chain employs TRBV29-1 and TRBJ2-2; a weak D match, TRBD1 (6 bases). The CDR3 length is 17 residues. From germline, CDR1 is SQVTM and CDR2 ANQGSEA. Trimming left V 4 bases short and J 4 bases short, with 22 bases between. In nucleotides, the CDR3 is TGCAGCGTTGGTGGCGCAGGGGCACTCGGATCCACCGGGGAGCTGTTTTTT. It translates to CSVGGAGALGSTGELFF.

The rearrangement uses TRBV10-3 and TRBJ1-6; D possibly corresponds to TRBD1 (5 bases). Germline CDR1 and CDR2: ENHRY and SYGVKD. The CDR3 consists of 16 residues. V was shortened by 0 bases and J by 6 bases, with 12 bases between the two germline ends. CDR3 DNA: TGTGCCATCAGTGAGTCGGTCTTACAGGCTAATTCACCCCTCCACTTT. Protein product: CAISESVLQANSPLHF.

The chain joins TRBV7-7 to TRBJ1-6; 9 bases align to TRBD1. There are 15 residues in the CDR3. Germline V gene lookup returns CDR1 SSHAT and CDR2 FNYEAQ (reference sequence). V lost 5 bases, J lost 8 bases, and 7 bases stayed unmatched. CDR3 in DNA: TGTGCCAGCAGCGGAGGGACAGGGAGTTATTCACCCCTCCACTTT. Its translation is CASSGGTGSYSPLHF.

This chain uses TRBV7-9 with TRBJ1-1, with TRBD1 as a possible D gene (6 bases). CDR3 length: 14 residues. Trimming shortened V by 8 bases and J by 1 base, and 14 bases separated the two germline ends. Per the germline V gene, CDR1 is SEHNR and CDR2 is FQNEAQ (reference sequence). CDR3: CASHLGQKNTEAFF. CDR3 bases: TGTGCCAGCCACCTGGGACAAAAGAACACTGAAGCTTTCTTT. Variable domain in full (rest from reference TRBV7-9 and TRBJ1-1): DTGVSQNPRHKITKRGQNVTFRCDPISEHNRLYWYRQTLGQGPEFLTYFQNEAQLEKSRLLSDRFSAERPKGSFSTLEIQRTEQGDSAMYLCASHLGQKNTEAFFGQGTRLTVV.

The V call is TRBV5-1, the J call TRBJ2-1; 9 bases are a match to TRBD1. The CDR3 consists of 17 residues. J gave up 1 base and V 0 bases, and 5 bases lay outside the gene matches. Germline V CDR1 and CDR2: SGHRS, YFSETQ. The CDR3 bases are TGCGCCAGCAGCTTGGGAGGGACAGGGACGTCCTACAATGAGCAGTTCTTC. Its translation is CASSLGGTGTSYNEQFF. The full variable domain, in which reference TRBV5-1 and TRBJ2-1 provide the parts outside the CDR3, is KAGVTQTPRYLIKTRGQQVTLSCSPISGHRSVSWYQQTPGQGLQFLFEYFSETQRNKGNFPGRFSGRQFSNSRSEMNVSTLELGDSALYLCASSLGGTGTSYNEQFFGPGTRLTVL.

The J gene is TRBJ2-7, the V gene TRBV27, with a weak D call TRBD2 (7 bases). This CDR3 is built from 15 residues. Trimming removed 5 bases from V and 1 base from J, with 15 bases in between. Germline V gene sequence: CDR1 MNHEY, CDR2 SMNVEV (reference sequence). The CDR3 is CASSPGRGESYEQYF. CDR3 DNA sequence: TGTGCCAGCAGTCCGGGGAGGGGGGAATCCTACGAGCAGTACTTC.

The chain is built from TRBV5-6 and TRBJ1-1; D possibly corresponds to TRBD1 (6 bases). Trimming removed 4 bases at V and 1 base at J, with 11 bases between. Germline V lookup: CDR1 SGHDT, CDR2 YYEEEE. This CDR3 has 14 amino acids. For the CDR3, the DNA is TGTGCCAGCAGCCCACAGGGCAGGAACACTGAAGCTTTCTTT. Translating it yields CASSPQGRNTEAFF.

The gene calls are TRBV9 and TRBJ1-2, with 10 bases identical to TRBD1. The V gene end was trimmed by 1 base and the J gene end by 8 bases; junction bases not matched to a gene: 11. Germline V gene data show CDR1 as SGDLS and CDR2 as YYNGEE. This CDR3 has 16 residues. This CDR3 is CASSVPTGQGRGGYTF. CDR3 nucleotide sequence: TGTGCCAGCAGCGTACCTACGGGACAGGGGCGCGGGGGCTACACCTTC.

The chain carries TRBV7-6 and TRBJ1-3; no clear D gene. Germline V gives CDR1 SGHVS, CDR2 FNYEAQ. The CDR3 consists of 15 residues. The germline V and J ends were trimmed by 5 bases and 2 bases, with 13 bases remaining between them. The CDR3 here is CASSLNSQPGNTIYF. The CDR3 DNA sequence: TGTGCCAGCAGCCTTAATTCACAGCCTGGAAACACCATATATTTT.

The chain links TRBV6-6 to TRBJ2-3; D may be TRBD2 (5 bases). V gave up 5 bases and J gave up 0 bases, with 15 bases separating them. CDR1 and CDR2 from the germline V gene are MNHNY and SVGAGI (reference sequence). There are 16 residues in the CDR3. CDR3 protein: CASSPESGGSTDTQYF. CDR3 DNA sequence: TGTGCCAGCAGTCCGGAAAGCGGAGGAAGCACAGATACGCAGTATTTT.

The rearrangement links TRBV14 to TRBJ2-7; 7 nucleotides align to TRBD2. Trimming cost V 0 bases and J 1 base; bases outside gene matches: 12. This CDR3 spans 18 amino acids. CDR1 is SGHDN, CDR2 FVKESK, per germline. The CDR3, as DNA: TGTGCCAGCAGCCAAGATCAATCCCGGACTAGGACTTCCTACGAGCAGTACTTC. This encodes CASSQDQSRTRTSYEQYF.

This chain connects TRBV19 to TRBJ1-3, with 9 bases that match TRBD1. In germline, CDR1 is LNHDA, CDR2 SQIVND (reference sequence). J gave up 4 bases and V 5 bases, and 9 bases lay outside the gene matches. This CDR3 contains 16 residues. Written as DNA, the CDR3 is TGTGCCAGTAGTGCCCCGGACAGGGGAGGAGGAAACACCATATATTTT. Protein: CASSAPDRGGGNTIYF. Supplemented by reference TRBV19 and TRBJ1-3, the full variable domain reads DGGITQSPKYLFRKEGQNVTLSCEQNLNHDAMYWYRQDPGQGLRLIYYSQIVNDFQKGDIAEGYSVSREKKESFPLTVTSAQKNPTAFYLCASSAPDRGGGNTIYFGEGSWLTVV.

The chain recombines TRBV19 with TRBJ2-5, with TRBD2 as a possible D gene (6 bases). The CDR3 has 15 residues. V dropped 1 base and J dropped 4 bases, with 13 bases sitting between them. Germline-derived CDR1 and CDR2 are LNHDA and SQIVND (reference sequence). CDR3 region: CASSIGGVPIETQYF. The CDR3 DNA follows: TGTGCCAGTAGTATAGGGGGGGTCCCCATAGAGACCCAGTACTTC.

This rearrangement joins TRBV19 to TRBJ1-3, with D maybe TRBD2 (5 bases). The J call may be incorrect, as the DNA end agrees better with TRBJ2-2. CDR3 length: 15 amino acids. The germline V gene has CDR1 LNHDA and CDR2 SQIVND (reference sequence). CDR3 loop: CASSMGTRSGGELFF. CDR3 DNA sequence: TGTGCCAGTAGTATGGGAACTAGATCCGGCGGGGAGCTGTTTTTT.

V gene TRBV5-1 combines with J gene TRBJ2-5, with unresolved D. Per the germline V gene, CDR1 is SGHRS and CDR2 is YFSETQ. CDR3 length: 14 residues. V was trimmed by 0 bases and J by 5 bases, leaving 11 bases between them. The CDR3 region has the DNA TGCGCCAGCAGCTTGGAGCCGATCCGGGAGACCCAGTACTTC. The encoded protein is CASSLEPIRETQYF.

This chain joins TRBV6-5 and TRBJ1-1; tentatively, D is TRBD1 (5 bases). Germline V lookup: CDR1 MNHEY, CDR2 SVGAGI. CDR3 length: 11 residues. Trimming left V 5 bases short and J 7 bases short, with 8 bases between. The DNA of the CDR3 is TGTGCCAGCAGTAAGGGGATTGAAGCTTTCTTT. This translates into CASSKGIEAFF.

The J gene is TRBJ2-5, the V gene TRBV7-2; possibly TRBD2 for D (6 bases). The CDR3 is 16 amino acids. V lost 5 bases to trimming and J lost 5 bases, with 21 bases between them. Germline V gives CDR1 SGHTA, CDR2 FQGNSA. CDR3 amino acids: CASSRRGAGGGETQYF. The CDR3 coding sequence is TGTGCCAGCAGCCGACGTGGAGCGGGCGGAGGGGAGACCCAGTACTTC.

The V and J genes are TRBV2 and TRBJ2-5; TRBD1 is a possible D gene (6 bases). The tail of the sequence fits TRBJ2-7 better, so the J call may be wrong. This CDR3 comprises 15 residues. In germline, CDR1 is SNHLY, CDR2 FYNNEI. The CDR3 protein is CASSPPGAISYEQYF. The CDR3 DNA reads as TGTGCCAGCAGCCCTCCAGGGGCCATCTCCTACGAGCAGTACTTC.

The J gene is TRBJ2-3, the V gene TRBV5-1; 11 bases align to TRBD2. CDR1 and CDR2 from the germline V gene are SGHRS and YFSETQ. V was clipped by 4 bases and J by 3 bases; unmatched bases: 7. CDR3 length equals 16 residues. The CDR3 is CASSPKTSGRTDTQYF. The CDR3 DNA follows: TGCGCCAGCAGCCCCAAAACTAGCGGGAGAACAGATACGCAGTATTTT.

This clone was found once. The V call is TRBV5-1, the J call TRBJ2-3; 9 nucleotides align to TRBD2. Per germline, CDR1 SGHRS and CDR2 YFSETQ. V lost 7 bases and J lost 2; bases outside the gene matches: 11. The CDR3 extends over 16 amino acids. CDR3 coding DNA: TGCGCCAGCTCCCCCCTTGGCGGGGGGGTCACAGATACGCAGTATTTT. Protein sequence: CASSPLGGGVTDTQYF.

The V call is TRBV29-1, the J call TRBJ1-2; D gene ambiguous. V was shortened by 4 bases and J by 4 bases, with 10 bases between the two germline ends. CDR3 length: 12 residues. Germline CDR1 SQVTM, CDR2 ANQGSEA. The CDR3 coding sequence is TGCAGCGTTGGGCCAGGTGCCTATGGCTACACCTTC. Its translation: CSVGPGAYGYTF.

The rearrangement uses TRBV21-1 and TRBJ2-7; the table's TRBD2 call for D was not verified on the DNA. TRBV21-1 is a known pseudogene. The CDR3 totals 13 residues. The CDR3 protein is CATLRGFSYEQYF. CDR3 nucleotide sequence: TGTGCCACCCTGCGGGGTTTCTCCTACGAGCAGTACTTC.

The V call is TRBV6-5, the J call TRBJ1-2; unclear D gene. Germline assignment: CDR1 MNHEY and CDR2 SVGAGI. The CDR3 extends over 10 amino acids. Deletions cut 6 bases from V and 7 bases from J, with 6 bases between. The CDR3 DNA sequence: TGTGCCAGCAGGGGCTTTGGCTACACCTTC. It encodes CASRGFGYTF.